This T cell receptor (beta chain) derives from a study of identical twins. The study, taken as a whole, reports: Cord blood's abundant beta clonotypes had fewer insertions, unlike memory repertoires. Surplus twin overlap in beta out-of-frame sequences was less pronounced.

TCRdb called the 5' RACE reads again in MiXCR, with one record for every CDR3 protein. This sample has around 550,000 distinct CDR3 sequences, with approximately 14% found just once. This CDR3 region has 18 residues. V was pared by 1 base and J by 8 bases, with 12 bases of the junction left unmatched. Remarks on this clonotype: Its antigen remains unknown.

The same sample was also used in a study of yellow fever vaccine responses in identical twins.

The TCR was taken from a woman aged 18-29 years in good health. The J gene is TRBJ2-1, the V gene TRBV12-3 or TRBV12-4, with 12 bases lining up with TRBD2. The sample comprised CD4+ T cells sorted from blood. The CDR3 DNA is TGTGCCAGCAGTTTAGTAGGAGTTGGGACTAGCGGGTTCGATGAGCAGTTCTTC. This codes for CASSLVGVGTSGFDEQFF.